The clone carrying this T cell receptor beta chain came up many times. The target antigen is unknown. The sample belongs to a study of early T cells in non-severe SARS-CoV-2 infection. Overall study: Sequencing of unsorted whole blood was done on bulk RNA, leaving chains unpaired. Study results and limitations: Database matching using VDJdb favored anti-spike CD8 responses, with private and CD4 specificities left missing.

Germline V lookup: CDR1 MNHEY, CDR2 SVGAGI. The CDR3 runs 15 residues. V shed 7 bases, J shed 2 bases, and the junction held 6 bases outside the gene matches. Researchers attached unique molecular identifiers to individual cDNA molecules. TCRdb independently ran MiXCR on the 5' RACE reads; one entry per CDR3 protein. The sample holds about 56,000 distinct CDR3 sequences, roughly a tenth seen once. The sequenced material came from whole blood. The J gene is TRBJ2-3, the V gene TRBV6-5; 10 bases match TRBD1. This TCR was recovered from an adult who was a healthcare worker with PCR-confirmed SARS-CoV-2 infection or an uninfected control (not recorded which). The CDR3 spells CASTGQGGVTDTQYF. In nucleotides, the CDR3 is TGTGCCAGCACCGGACAGGGGGGGGTCACAGATACGCAGTATTTT.